This is a list of T cell receptor beta chains from one sample in a study of CD8 T cells in ankylosing spondylitis. TCRdb re-analysed the 5' RACE reads in MiXCR, keeping a single row per CDR3 protein. The profile covers about 240,000 distinct CDR3 sequences, with 7.5% to 9% appearing a single time and 6.8% taken by the ten largest. The sample consisted of blood, either unsorted or a sorted T cell fraction (not recorded which). All receptors derive from a male donor with ankylosing spondylitis or in good health (not recorded which). The CDR3 runs from the conserved cysteine through the conserved F or W. The order of the fields is D gene, J gene, V gene, clone size, CDR3 protein, CDR3 DNA. A D gene is named only where the DNA matches it firmly. Clone size, where shown, is once, few, many, or a class for clones that have expanded.

d_gene: TRBD2; j_gene: TRBJ2-1; v_gene: TRBV10-3; abundance: many; CDR3aa: CAISPQLAGVYNEQFF; CDR3nt: TGTGCCATCAGCCCCCAACTAGCGGGAGTATACAATGAGCAGTTCTTC
d_gene: TRBD2; j_gene: TRBJ2-3; v_gene: TRBV7-2; abundance: few; CDR3aa: CASSPWTSGDTQYF; CDR3nt: TGTGCCAGCAGCCCCTGGACTAGCGGAGATACGCAGTATTTT
d_gene: -; j_gene: TRBJ2-2; v_gene: TRBV5-1; abundance: -; CDR3aa: CASSFEGLSTGELFF; CDR3nt: TGCGCCAGCAGCTTTGAGGGGTTGAGCACCGGGGAGCTGTTTTTT
d_gene: -; j_gene: TRBJ2-3; v_gene: TRBV7-9; abundance: many; CDR3aa: CASSRRGTQYF; CDR3nt: TGTGCCAGCAGTAGAAGGGGTACGCAGTATTTT
d_gene: TRBD1; j_gene: TRBJ2-3; v_gene: TRBV7-7; abundance: few; CDR3aa: CASSLGTGVPDTQYF; CDR3nt: TGTGCTAGCAGCTTGGGGACAGGGGTTCCAGATACGCAGTATTTT
d_gene: TRBD2; j_gene: TRBJ2-2; v_gene: TRBV4-2; abundance: many; CDR3aa: CASSHFGGDTGELFF; CDR3nt: TGTGCCAGCAGCCATTTCGGGGGGGACACCGGGGAGCTGTTTTTT
d_gene: -; j_gene: TRBJ1-2; v_gene: TRBV6-2/TRBV6-3; abundance: many; CDR3aa: CASSYSIARNYGYTF; CDR3nt: TGTGCCAGCAGTTACTCGATTGCACGGAACTATGGCTACACCTTC
d_gene: TRBD1; j_gene: TRBJ2-2; v_gene: TRBV7-6; abundance: many; CDR3aa: CASSYPGQRNTGELFF; CDR3nt: TGTGCCAGCAGCTACCCGGGACAGAGGAACACCGGGGAGCTGTTTTTT
d_gene: -; j_gene: TRBJ2-1; v_gene: TRBV20-1; abundance: many; CDR3aa: CSANRGAVDEQFF; CDR3nt: TGCAGTGCTAATCGGGGGGCCGTCGATGAGCAGTTCTTC
d_gene: -; j_gene: TRBJ1-1; v_gene: TRBV7-2; abundance: -; CDR3aa: CASSFAGTTEAFF; CDR3nt: TGTGCCAGCAGCTTCGCAGGGACGACTGAAGCTTTCTTT
d_gene: -; j_gene: TRBJ2-7; v_gene: TRBV4-3; abundance: many; CDR3aa: CASSQDLAILGYEQYF; CDR3nt: TGCGCCAGCAGCCAAGATTTGGCCATACTGGGCTACGAGCAGTACTTC
d_gene: TRBD2; j_gene: TRBJ2-1; v_gene: TRBV4-3; abundance: many; CDR3aa: CASSQDTSASYNEQFF; CDR3nt: TGCGCCAGCAGCCAAGATACTAGCGCTTCCTACAATGAGCAGTTCTTC
d_gene: -; j_gene: TRBJ1-5; v_gene: TRBV6-4; abundance: many; CDR3aa: CASSTPPDSQPQHF; CDR3nt: TGTGCCAGCAGTACACCACCGGACAGTCAGCCCCAGCATTTT
d_gene: TRBD2; j_gene: TRBJ2-1; v_gene: TRBV20-1; abundance: few; CDR3aa: CSARAIAGGTYNEQFF; CDR3nt: TGCAGTGCTAGAGCCATAGCGGGGGGTACCTACAATGAGCAGTTCTTC
d_gene: TRBD2; j_gene: TRBJ2-3; v_gene: TRBV20-1; abundance: many; CDR3aa: CSPHPRTSGVLTDTQYF; CDR3nt: TGCAGTCCCCACCCGAGGACTAGCGGGGTACTCACAGATACGCAGTATTTT
d_gene: TRBD2; j_gene: TRBJ2-5; v_gene: TRBV6-1; abundance: few; CDR3aa: CASRAGTSGSGETQYF; CDR3nt: TGTGCCAGCAGAGCCGGGACTAGCGGGAGTGGGGAGACCCAGTACTTC
d_gene: -; j_gene: TRBJ2-7; v_gene: TRBV5-6; abundance: many; CDR3aa: CASSLREDYEQYF; CDR3nt: TGTGCCAGCAGCTTGAGGGAGGACTACGAGCAGTACTTC
d_gene: TRBD2; j_gene: TRBJ2-7; v_gene: TRBV4-1; abundance: few; CDR3aa: CASRYRTSGTSYEQYF; CDR3nt: TGCGCCAGCAGGTATCGGACTAGCGGGACTTCCTACGAGCAGTACTTC
d_gene: TRBD2; j_gene: TRBJ2-1; v_gene: TRBV6-1; abundance: many; CDR3aa: CAIRPTSDYNEQFF; CDR3nt: TGTGCCATCCGCCCCACTAGCGATTACAATGAGCAGTTCTTC
d_gene: TRBD2; j_gene: TRBJ2-5; v_gene: TRBV20-1; abundance: many; CDR3aa: CSAAGTSGRGETQYF; CDR3nt: TGCAGTGCTGCTGGGACTAGCGGGAGGGGAGAGACCCAGTACTTC
d_gene: TRBD2; j_gene: TRBJ2-3; v_gene: TRBV20-1; abundance: many; CDR3aa: CSARVIAGGLATDTQYF; CDR3nt: TGCAGTGCTAGAGTAATAGCGGGGGGGCTGGCGACAGATACGCAGTATTTT
d_gene: TRBD2; j_gene: TRBJ2-3; v_gene: TRBV12-3/TRBV12-4; abundance: many; CDR3aa: CASSLAASGGVDTQYF; CDR3nt: TGTGCCAGCAGTTTAGCGGCTAGCGGGGGAGTGGATACGCAGTATTTT
d_gene: -; j_gene: TRBJ1-1; v_gene: TRBV25-1; abundance: few; CDR3aa: CASSARGFNTEAFF; CDR3nt: TGTGCCAGCAGCGCCAGGGGTTTCAACACTGAAGCTTTCTTT
d_gene: -; j_gene: TRBJ2-4; v_gene: TRBV5-6; abundance: -; CDR3aa: CAMSPGPQCTIQYF; CDR3nt: TGTGCCATGAGCCCCGGGCCCCAATGCACCATTCAGTACTTC
d_gene: TRBD1; j_gene: TRBJ2-1; v_gene: TRBV10-3; abundance: many; CDR3aa: CASKDGTGRFGFNEQFF; CDR3nt: TGTGCCTCCAAGGATGGGACAGGAAGGTTCGGATTTAATGAGCAGTTCTTC
d_gene: -; j_gene: TRBJ2-5; v_gene: TRBV4-3; abundance: -; CDR3aa: CASSQDRAGPETQYF; CDR3nt: TGCGCCAGCAGCCAAGATAGGGCAGGGCCAGAGACCCAGTACTTC
d_gene: TRBD1; j_gene: TRBJ1-1; v_gene: TRBV6-2/TRBV6-3; abundance: many; CDR3aa: CASSYSGTGRLAEAFF; CDR3nt: TGTGCCAGCAGTTACTCCGGGACAGGGAGGTTAGCTGAAGCTTTCTTT
d_gene: -; j_gene: TRBJ2-7; v_gene: TRBV18; abundance: -; CDR3aa: CASSPPTWGPSTYEQYF; CDR3nt: TGTGCCAGCTCACCACCAACCTGGGGGCCATCAACCTACGAGCAGTACTTC
d_gene: -; j_gene: TRBJ1-2; v_gene: TRBV29-1; abundance: many; CDR3aa: CSTLTPTRGYGYTF; CDR3nt: TGCAGCACGTTAACTCCAACCAGGGGCTATGGCTACACCTTC
d_gene: -; j_gene: TRBJ2-3; v_gene: TRBV10-3; abundance: many; CDR3aa: CAISDPGEDTQYF; CDR3nt: TGTGCCATCAGTGATCCCGGGGAGGATACGCAGTATTTT
d_gene: -; j_gene: TRBJ2-6; v_gene: TRBV5-8; abundance: few; CDR3aa: CASSRGPHSGANVLTF; CDR3nt: TGTGCCAGCAGTCGGGGGCCCCACTCTGGGGCCAACGTCCTGACTTTC
d_gene: -; j_gene: TRBJ1-3; v_gene: TRBV18; abundance: -; CDR3aa: CASSPIFGGNTIYF; CDR3nt: TGTGCCAGCTCACCGATCTTTGGGGGAAACACCATATATTTT
d_gene: -; j_gene: TRBJ1-1; v_gene: TRBV20-1; abundance: many; CDR3aa: CSARVDRWNTEAFF; CDR3nt: TGCAGTGCTAGAGTCGACAGGTGGAACACTGAAGCTTTCTTT
d_gene: TRBD1; j_gene: TRBJ2-7; v_gene: TRBV29-1; abundance: many; CDR3aa: CSVEGDRGAGEQYF; CDR3nt: TGCAGCGTTGAAGGGGACAGGGGCGCAGGCGAGCAGTACTTC
d_gene: -; j_gene: TRBJ1-1; v_gene: TRBV3-1; abundance: many; CDR3aa: CASSQEGGIRNTEAFF; CDR3nt: TGTGCCAGCAGCCAAGAAGGGGGAATCCGGAACACTGAAGCTTTCTTT
d_gene: -; j_gene: TRBJ2-1; v_gene: TRBV2; abundance: many; CDR3aa: CASSEHLERVLEQFF; CDR3nt: TGTGCCAGCAGTGAACATCTTGAGAGGGTGCTTGAGCAGTTCTTC
d_gene: -; j_gene: TRBJ2-6; v_gene: TRBV27; abundance: -; CDR3aa: CASSFTLSSGANVLTF; CDR3nt: TGTGCCAGCAGTTTTACATTAAGCTCTGGGGCCAACGTCCTGACTTTC
d_gene: -; j_gene: TRBJ1-4; v_gene: TRBV6-5; abundance: -; CDR3aa: CASSYSKVRGGTNEKLFF; CDR3nt: TGTGCCAGCAGTTACTCGAAGGTCAGAGGTGGTACTAATGAAAAACTGTTTTTT
d_gene: -; j_gene: TRBJ1-2; v_gene: TRBV29-1; abundance: many; CDR3aa: CSVGMGDYGYTF; CDR3nt: TGCAGCGTTGGCATGGGAGACTATGGCTACACCTTC
d_gene: -; j_gene: TRBJ1-2; v_gene: TRBV6-5; abundance: many; CDR3aa: CASSYGALYGYTF; CDR3nt: TGTGCCAGCAGTTACGGGGCGCTCTACGGCTACACCTTC
d_gene: -; j_gene: TRBJ1-2; v_gene: TRBV12-3/TRBV12-4; abundance: many; CDR3aa: CASSFGADLLYGYTF; CDR3nt: TGTGCCAGCAGTTTCGGGGCAGACTTACTTTATGGCTACACCTTC
d_gene: TRBD1; j_gene: TRBJ2-1; v_gene: TRBV5-4; abundance: many; CDR3aa: CASSLKTGGAYNEQFF; CDR3nt: TGTGCCAGCAGCCTGAAGACAGGGGGCGCCTACAATGAGCAGTTCTTC
d_gene: TRBD1; j_gene: TRBJ1-1; v_gene: TRBV27; abundance: many; CDR3aa: CASSLTGVSTEAFF; CDR3nt: TGTGCCAGCAGTCTTACAGGGGTGAGCACTGAAGCTTTCTTT
d_gene: -; j_gene: TRBJ2-1; v_gene: TRBV12-3/TRBV12-4; abundance: few; CDR3aa: CASSLAGGPGNEQFF; CDR3nt: TGTGCCAGCAGTTTAGCGGGGGGGCCTGGAAATGAGCAGTTCTTC
d_gene: -; j_gene: TRBJ1-4; v_gene: TRBV19; abundance: many; CDR3aa: CASSVGRGYATNEKLFF; CDR3nt: TGTGCCAGTAGTGTGGGACGGGGCTATGCAACTAATGAAAAACTGTTTTTT
d_gene: -; j_gene: TRBJ2-3; v_gene: TRBV5-1; abundance: many; CDR3aa: CASSLDWGVSTDTQYF; CDR3nt: TGCGCCAGCAGCTTGGATTGGGGGGTGAGCACAGATACGCAGTATTTT
d_gene: TRBD2; j_gene: TRBJ2-7; v_gene: TRBV5-1; abundance: few; CDR3aa: CASRNELLRETYEQYF; CDR3nt: TGCGCCAGCAGAAATGAACTCTTGCGGGAGACCTACGAGCAGTACTTC
d_gene: -; j_gene: TRBJ2-7; v_gene: TRBV9; abundance: few; CDR3aa: CASSVDHSSYEQYF; CDR3nt: TGTGCCAGCAGCGTAGACCACAGCTCCTACGAGCAGTACTTC
d_gene: TRBD1; j_gene: TRBJ2-4; v_gene: TRBV12-3/TRBV12-4; abundance: many; CDR3aa: CASSTDRTPQYF; CDR3nt: TGTGCCAGCAGTACGGACAGGACCCCTCAGTACTTC
d_gene: -; j_gene: TRBJ1-6; v_gene: TRBV4-3; abundance: many; CDR3aa: CASSQDPAGSSYNSPLHF; CDR3nt: TGCGCCAGCAGCCAAGATCCGGCGGGCAGCTCCTATAATTCACCCCTCCACTTT
d_gene: -; j_gene: TRBJ1-3; v_gene: TRBV6-2/TRBV6-3; abundance: many; CDR3aa: CASILGLGIGNTIYF; CDR3nt: TGTGCCAGCATCTTGGGTCTTGGGATCGGAAACACCATATATTTT
d_gene: -; j_gene: TRBJ1-6; v_gene: TRBV29-1; abundance: many; CDR3aa: CSVGGSGLDSPLHF; CDR3nt: TGCAGCGTGGGGGGGAGCGGCCTCGATTCACCCCTCCACTTT
d_gene: -; j_gene: TRBJ1-1; v_gene: TRBV12-3/TRBV12-4; abundance: many; CDR3aa: CASSSTYGGNTEAFF; CDR3nt: TGTGCCAGCAGCTCAACTTACGGGGGGAACACTGAAGCTTTCTTT